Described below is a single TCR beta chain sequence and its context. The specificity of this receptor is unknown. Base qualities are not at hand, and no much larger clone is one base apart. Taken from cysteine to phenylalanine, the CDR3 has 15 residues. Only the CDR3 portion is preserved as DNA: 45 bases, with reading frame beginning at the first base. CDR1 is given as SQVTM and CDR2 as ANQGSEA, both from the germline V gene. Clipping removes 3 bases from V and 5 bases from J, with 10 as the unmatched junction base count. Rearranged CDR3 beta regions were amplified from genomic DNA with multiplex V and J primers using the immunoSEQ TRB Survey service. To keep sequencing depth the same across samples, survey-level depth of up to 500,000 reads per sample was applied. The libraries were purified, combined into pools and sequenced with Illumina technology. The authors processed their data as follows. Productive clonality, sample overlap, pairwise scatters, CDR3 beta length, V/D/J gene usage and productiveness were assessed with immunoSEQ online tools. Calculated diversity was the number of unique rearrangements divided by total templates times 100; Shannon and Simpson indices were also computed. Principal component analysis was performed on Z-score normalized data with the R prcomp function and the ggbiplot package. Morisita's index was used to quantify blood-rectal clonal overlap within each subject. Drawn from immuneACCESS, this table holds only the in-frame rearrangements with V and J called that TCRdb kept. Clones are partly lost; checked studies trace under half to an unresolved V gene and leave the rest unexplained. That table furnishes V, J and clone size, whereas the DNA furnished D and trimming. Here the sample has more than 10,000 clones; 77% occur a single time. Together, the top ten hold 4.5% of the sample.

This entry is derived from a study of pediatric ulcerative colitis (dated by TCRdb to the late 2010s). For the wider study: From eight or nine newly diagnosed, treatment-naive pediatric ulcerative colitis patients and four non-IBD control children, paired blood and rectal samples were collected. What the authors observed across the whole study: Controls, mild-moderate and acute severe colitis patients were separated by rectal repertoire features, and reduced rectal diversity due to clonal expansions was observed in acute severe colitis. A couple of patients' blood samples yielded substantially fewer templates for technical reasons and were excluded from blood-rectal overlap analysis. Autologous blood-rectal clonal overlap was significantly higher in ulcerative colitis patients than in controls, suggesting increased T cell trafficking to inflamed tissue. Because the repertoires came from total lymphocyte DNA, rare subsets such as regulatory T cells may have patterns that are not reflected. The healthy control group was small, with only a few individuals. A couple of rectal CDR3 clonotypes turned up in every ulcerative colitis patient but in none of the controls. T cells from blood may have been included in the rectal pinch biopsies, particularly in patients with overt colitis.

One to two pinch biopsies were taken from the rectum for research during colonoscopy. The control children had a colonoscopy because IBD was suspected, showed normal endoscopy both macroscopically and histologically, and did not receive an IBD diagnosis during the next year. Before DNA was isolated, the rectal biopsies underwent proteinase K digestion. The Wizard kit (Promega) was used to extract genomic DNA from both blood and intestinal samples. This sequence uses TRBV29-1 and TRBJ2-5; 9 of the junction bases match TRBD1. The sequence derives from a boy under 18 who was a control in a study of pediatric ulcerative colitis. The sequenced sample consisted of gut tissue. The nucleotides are TGCAGCGTTGAGTCGGACAGGGGTTATTGGGAGACCCAGTACTTC. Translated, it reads CSVESDRGYWETQYF. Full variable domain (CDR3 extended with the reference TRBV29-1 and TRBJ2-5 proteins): SAVISQKPSRDICQRGTSLTIQCQVDSQVTMMFWYRQQPGQSLTLIATANQGSEATYESGFVIDKFPISRPNLTFSTLTVSNMSPEDSSIYLCSVESDRGYWETQYFGPGTRLLVL.